This T cell receptor (beta chain) was recorded in a study of beta chain features in type 1 diabetes. Sequencing targeted expressed TCRB transcripts, as all isolated RNA had been reverse transcribed. Assay used: immunoSEQ multiplex PCR; TCRdb lists only in-frame clones, some missing. This repertoire shows about 350,000 clones, less than 20% found once; its top ten account for around 0.04%. Study-level results: Overrepresentation of cells with high TCR expression could result from cDNA sequencing. Whether TCRB rearrangement is influenced by HLA type was left unresolved in this analysis.

Points on this clone: Its matching antigen is unknown.

The CDR3 has 14 amino acids. Germline values: CDR1 SGHRS, CDR2 YFSETQ. V gave up 4 bases and J gave up 0 bases; unmatched junction bases: 2. Sequenced input: naive CD4+ T cells from blood. The gene calls are TRBV5-1 and TRBJ2-5; 8 nucleotides match TRBD1. This receptor was taken from a woman between 18 and 30 years old in good health. The CDR3 loop reads CASSTGQDQETQYF. In DNA form, the CDR3 reads TGCGCCAGCAGCACGGGACAGGACCAAGAGACCCAGTACTTC.